This TCR beta chain originates from a study of T cells after yellow fever vaccination. Study observations and caveats: It was a weaker secondary response, yet one that peaked faster, at day 5 versus 15. Most primary-vaccination clones recurred post-booster (approximately 96% CD4, 88% CD8). Contaminating bulk clonotypes could be abundant in FACS-sorted repertoires.

This clonotype was seen a few times. No antigen is known for it. Production of TCR cDNA was by 5'RACE template switching, which also added a universal primer site and UMIs. Using its own MiXCR run on the 5' RACE reads, TCRdb lists one record per CDR3 protein. This table has more than 90,000 distinct CDR3 sequences, 8.4% appearing once. Trimming left V 4 bases short and J 2 bases short, with 13 bases between. The CDR3 is made up of 15 amino acids. Per the germline V gene, CDR1 is SGHDT and CDR2 is YYEEEE. The origin of this receptor is a man aged 25 to 40 who received the YFV17D yellow fever vaccine. This chain uses TRBV5-6 with TRBJ1-5; possible D gene TRBD1, 6 bases. The material was CD8+ T cells sorted from PBMCs, obtained 45 days after the yellow fever booster vaccination. The CDR3 DNA follows: TGTGCCAGCAGCATGACAGGTTATGGCAATCAGCCCCAGCATTTT. It codes for CASSMTGYGNQPQHF.